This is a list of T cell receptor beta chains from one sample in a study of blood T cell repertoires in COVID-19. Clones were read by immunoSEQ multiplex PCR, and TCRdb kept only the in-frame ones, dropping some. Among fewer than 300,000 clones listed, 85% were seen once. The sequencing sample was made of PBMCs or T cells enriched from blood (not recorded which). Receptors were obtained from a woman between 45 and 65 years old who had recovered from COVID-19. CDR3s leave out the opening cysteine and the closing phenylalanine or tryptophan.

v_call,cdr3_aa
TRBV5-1,ASFYRGTGELF
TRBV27,ASSSPNSYNEQF
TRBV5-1,ASSSAYPPDTQY
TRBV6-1,ASSESVPRQGANTEAF
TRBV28,ASSSPGQGSTEAF
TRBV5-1,ASSLGARGGRDYT
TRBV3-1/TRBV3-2,ASSQGSGTDTQY
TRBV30,AWSVRGRGTGELF
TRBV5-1,ASSLHGVAGGSKETQY
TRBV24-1,ATSDPGLAGGNEQF
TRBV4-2,ASSQARQRLVTEAF
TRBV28,ASRLSRGGSPLH
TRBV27,ASRSPGVYGYT
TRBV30,ALGRGRGEEKLF
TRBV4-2,ASSLPGRLAGVYNEQF
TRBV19,ASSFGGHNEQF
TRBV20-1,SATHSGVAF
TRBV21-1,ASSKITRGSMRPLSVYGYT
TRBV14,ASSQISGNYEQY
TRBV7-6,ASSLAGGEGETQY
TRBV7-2,ASSSWGSGIGDTQY
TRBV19,ASSAGQGASGYT
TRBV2,AGRQGTSNEKLF
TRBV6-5,ASSSLPRANTGELF
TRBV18,ASSDRAGEQF
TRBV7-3,ASSFTGMGELF
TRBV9,ASSVEQGFSNEQF
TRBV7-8,ASSLSFKGSGRLASPNEQF
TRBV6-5,ASPALDRGTYEQY
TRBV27,ASSFRENYGYT
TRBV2,GGQDQANYGYT
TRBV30,AWSVRGVRYGYT
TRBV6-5,ASSLDSNSNQPQH
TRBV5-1,ASSLLAGGPDEQF
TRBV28,ASSWVGNNQPQH
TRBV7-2,ASSLESNTEAF
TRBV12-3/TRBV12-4,ASTRGSPDTQY
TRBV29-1,SVVEVNEQY
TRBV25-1,ASSEPRAKNEQF
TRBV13,ASSPAGKGEKLF
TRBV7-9,ASSLGANSPLH
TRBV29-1,SVGVFRDRGTGELF
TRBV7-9,ASSGNSGQGDEKLF
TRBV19,ASSMGTSSNEQF
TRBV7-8,ASSFNRNYGYT
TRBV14,ASSQDPRAEAF
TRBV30,AWSVSGYEQY
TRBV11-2,ASSFAGGAAQY
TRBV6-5,ASSSLRGSSPLH
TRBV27,ASSLSGWGTDTQY
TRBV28,ASSLRVTGGKDTQY
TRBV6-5,ASSYSSSGQETQY
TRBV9,ASSPQGGRFSGNTIY
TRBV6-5,ASSYTREKLF
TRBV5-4,ASSLLAGGRTDTQY
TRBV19,ASSRGVDREHQPQH